This entry lists 2 T cell receptor beta chains sequenced from one sample in a study of vaccination and CD4 T cells after COVID-19. No antigen is known for these receptors. Treatment meaning: roughly ten-day PBMC culture with coronavirus spike peptide pools or control peptides (ViraFEST assay). Cultured CD4+ T cell DNA was sequenced using the Oncomine TCR Beta short-read assay. One entry per CDR3 protein results from TCRdb running MiXCR on the PCR reads. The data contain about 9,400 distinct CDR3 sequences, over 70% of them seen just once; the ten biggest clones take up around 30%. Sequenced sample: CD4+ T cells from blood, cultured in vitro. These TCRs come from a human donor who had recovered from COVID-19.

The chain couples TRBV20-1 to TRBJ2-3; TRBD2 aligns across 13 bases. The CDR3 totals 18 residues. Germline V gene lookup returns CDR1 DFQATT and CDR2 SNEGSKA (reference sequence). V was pared by 6 bases and J by 2 bases, with 14 bases of the junction left unmatched. CDR3 nucleotide sequence: TGCAGTGCACGGTTATATTCCGGGACTAGCGGGAACACAGATACGCAGTATTTT. Translating it yields CSARLYSGTSGNTDTQYF.

The chain joins TRBV10-1 to TRBJ2-3, with a weak D call TRBD1 (5 bases). CDR3 length equals 14 residues. Between the trimmed V and J ends, which lost 0 bases and 5 bases, there was a span of 9 bases. Germline V CDR1 and CDR2: WNHNN, SYGVQD (reference sequence). CDR3 in amino acids: CASSESTREDTQYF. The CDR3 DNA reads as TGCGCCAGCAGTGAGTCTACCAGGGAAGATACGCAGTATTTT.